The 2 T cell receptor beta chains below were found in one sample sequenced in a study of blood T cells in healthy people across ages. A J-beta primer mix and a sample-barcoded 5' primer were used in a second PCR of roughly 6 to 11 cycles. Using its own MiXCR run on the 5' RACE reads, TCRdb lists one record per CDR3 protein. Of approximately 1.5 million distinct CDR3 sequences detected, roughly 32% appear once; the ten largest clones hold roughly 10%. The sample was blood. The origin of the receptors is a woman in her twenties or thirties in good health.

J is TRBJ1-2 and V is TRBV6-5, with TRBD1 matching over 10 bases. The V gene's germline CDR1 is MNHEY and CDR2 SVGAGI. CDR3 length: 12 residues. J gave up 11 bases and V 7 bases, and 7 bases lay outside the gene matches. CDR3 amino acids: CASTRDRGLYTF. The CDR3 nucleotides read TGTGCCAGCACGAGGGACAGGGGATTGTACACCTTC.

The V and J genes are TRBV27 and TRBJ2-1; TRBD2 agrees at 16 bases. Germline loops: CDR1 MNHEY, CDR2 SMNVEV (reference sequence). Trimming removed 8 bases from V and 1 base from J; junction bases left unmatched: 2. CDR3 length equals 16 residues. The CDR3 reads CASGTSGRGSYNEQFF. The DNA for the CDR3 is TGTGCCAGCGGGACTAGCGGGAGGGGGTCCTACAATGAGCAGTTCTTC.